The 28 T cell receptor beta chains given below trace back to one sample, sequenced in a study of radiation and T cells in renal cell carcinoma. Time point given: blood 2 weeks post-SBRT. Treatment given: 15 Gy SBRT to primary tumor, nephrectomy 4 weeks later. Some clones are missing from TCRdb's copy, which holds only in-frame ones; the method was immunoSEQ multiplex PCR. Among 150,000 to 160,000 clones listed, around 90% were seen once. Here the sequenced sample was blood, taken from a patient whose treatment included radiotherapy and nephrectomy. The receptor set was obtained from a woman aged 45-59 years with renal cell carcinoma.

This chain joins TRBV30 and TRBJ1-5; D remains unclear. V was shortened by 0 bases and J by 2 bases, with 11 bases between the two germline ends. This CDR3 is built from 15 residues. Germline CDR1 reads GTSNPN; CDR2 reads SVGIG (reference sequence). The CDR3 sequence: CAWSVGSAGNQPQHF. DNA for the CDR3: TGTGCCTGGAGTGTAGGGTCAGCGGGCAATCAGCCCCAGCATTTT.

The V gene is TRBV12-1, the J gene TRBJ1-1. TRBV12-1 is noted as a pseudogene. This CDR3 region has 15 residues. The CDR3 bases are TGTGCCAGCAGCCTTGGGGGGGAGGGAGACACTGAAGCTTTCTTT. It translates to CASSLGGEGDTEAFF.

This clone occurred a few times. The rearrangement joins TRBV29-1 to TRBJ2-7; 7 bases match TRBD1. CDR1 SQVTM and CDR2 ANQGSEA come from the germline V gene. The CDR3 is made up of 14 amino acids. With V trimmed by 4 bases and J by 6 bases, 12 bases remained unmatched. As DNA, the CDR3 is TGCAGCGTTGGTTGGGACAGTGGCTCTTCCGAGCAGTACTTC. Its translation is CSVGWDSGSSEQYF.

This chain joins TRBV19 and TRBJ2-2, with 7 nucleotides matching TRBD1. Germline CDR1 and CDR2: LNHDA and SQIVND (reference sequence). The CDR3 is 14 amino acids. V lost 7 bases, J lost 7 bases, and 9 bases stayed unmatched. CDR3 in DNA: TGTGCCAGTACCTCGACAGGGCGGGTCGGGGAGCTGTTTTTT. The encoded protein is CASTSTGRVGELFF.

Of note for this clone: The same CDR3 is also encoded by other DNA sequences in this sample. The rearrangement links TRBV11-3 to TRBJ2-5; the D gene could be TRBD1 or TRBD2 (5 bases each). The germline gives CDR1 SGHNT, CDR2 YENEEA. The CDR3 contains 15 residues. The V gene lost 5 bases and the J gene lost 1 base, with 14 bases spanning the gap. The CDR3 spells CASSLGSGTQETQYF. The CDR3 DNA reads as TGTGCCAGCAGCCTAGGGTCAGGGACCCAAGAGACCCAGTACTTC.

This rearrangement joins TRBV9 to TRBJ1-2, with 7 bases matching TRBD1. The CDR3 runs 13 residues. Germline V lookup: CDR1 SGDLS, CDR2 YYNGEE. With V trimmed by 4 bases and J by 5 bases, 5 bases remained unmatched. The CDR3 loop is CASSPGGRYGYTF. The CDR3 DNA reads TGTGCCAGCAGCCCAGGGGGGAGATATGGCTACACCTTC.

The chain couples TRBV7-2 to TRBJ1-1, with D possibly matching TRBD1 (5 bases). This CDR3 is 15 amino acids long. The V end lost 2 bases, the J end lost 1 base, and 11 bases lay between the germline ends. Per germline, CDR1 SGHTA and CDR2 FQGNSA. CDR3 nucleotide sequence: TGTGCCAGCAGCTTACGGTCGGGGGGGAACACTGAAGCTTTCTTT. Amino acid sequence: CASSLRSGGNTEAFF.

CDR3 nucleotide sequence: TGTGCCAGTAGTATAGGGGAGGGATTGCCTACCGAGCAGTACTTC. Its protein is CASSIGEGLPTEQYF. The chain combines TRBV19 with TRBJ2-7; TRBD2 matches at 7 bases. Germline V CDR1 and CDR2: LNHDA, SQIVND (reference sequence). This CDR3 has 15 amino acids. Trimming at V came to 1 base and at J to 6 bases, leaving 9 bases not matched to a gene. Based on the CDR3 plus reference TRBV19 and TRBJ2-7, the full variable domain is DGGITQSPKYLFRKEGQNVTLSCEQNLNHDAMYWYRQDPGQGLRLIYYSQIVNDFQKGDIAEGYSVSREKKESFPLTVTSAQKNPTAFYLCASSIGEGLPTEQYFGPGTRLTVT.

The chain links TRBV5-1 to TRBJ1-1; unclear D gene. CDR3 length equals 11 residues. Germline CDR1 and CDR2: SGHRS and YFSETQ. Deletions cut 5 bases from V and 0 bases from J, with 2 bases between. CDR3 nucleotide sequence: TGCGCCAGCAGTTTGAACACTGAAGCTTTCTTT. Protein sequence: CASSLNTEAFF.

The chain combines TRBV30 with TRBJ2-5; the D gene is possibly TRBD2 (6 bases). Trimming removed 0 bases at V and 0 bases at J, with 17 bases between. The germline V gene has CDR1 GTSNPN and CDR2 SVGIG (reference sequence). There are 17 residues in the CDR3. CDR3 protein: CAWSVLRGGADQETQYF. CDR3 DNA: TGTGCCTGGAGTGTATTGAGGGGCGGGGCGGACCAAGAGACCCAGTACTTC.

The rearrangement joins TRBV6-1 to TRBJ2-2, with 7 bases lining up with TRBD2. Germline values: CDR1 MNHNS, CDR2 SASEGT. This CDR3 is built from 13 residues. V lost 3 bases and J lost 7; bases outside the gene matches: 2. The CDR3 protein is CASSEGGHGELFF. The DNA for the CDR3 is TGTGCCAGCAGTGAGGGAGGGCACGGGGAGCTGTTTTTT.

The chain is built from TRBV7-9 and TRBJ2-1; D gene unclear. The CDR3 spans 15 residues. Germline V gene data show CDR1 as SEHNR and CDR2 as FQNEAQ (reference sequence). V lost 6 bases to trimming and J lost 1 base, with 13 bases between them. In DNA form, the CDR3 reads TGTGCCAGCAGTATAGAGACTGCTTCCTACAATGAGCAGTTCTTC. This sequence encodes CASSIETASYNEQFF.

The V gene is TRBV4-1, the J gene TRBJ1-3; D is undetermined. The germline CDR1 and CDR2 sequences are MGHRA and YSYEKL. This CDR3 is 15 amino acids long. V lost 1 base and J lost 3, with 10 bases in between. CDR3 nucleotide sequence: TGCGCCAGCAGCCAAGTTGGTGGCGGTGGAAACACCATATATTTT. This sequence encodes CASSQVGGGGNTIYF.

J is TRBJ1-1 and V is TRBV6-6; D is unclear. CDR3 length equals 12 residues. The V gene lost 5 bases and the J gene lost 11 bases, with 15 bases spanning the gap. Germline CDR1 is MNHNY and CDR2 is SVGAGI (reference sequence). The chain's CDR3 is CASSKPRHGAFF. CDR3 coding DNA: TGTGCCAGCAGTAAGCCCCGCCACGGGGCTTTCTTT.

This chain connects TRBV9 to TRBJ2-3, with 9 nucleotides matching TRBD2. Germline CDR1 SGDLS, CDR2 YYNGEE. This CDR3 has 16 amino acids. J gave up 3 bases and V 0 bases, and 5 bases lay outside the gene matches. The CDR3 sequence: CASSVALAGATDTQYF. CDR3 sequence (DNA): TGTGCCAGCAGCGTAGCGTTAGCGGGGGCTACAGATACGCAGTATTTT.

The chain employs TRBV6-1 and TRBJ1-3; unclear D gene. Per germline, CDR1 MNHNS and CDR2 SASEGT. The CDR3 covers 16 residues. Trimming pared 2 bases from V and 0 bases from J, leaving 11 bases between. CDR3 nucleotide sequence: TGTGCCAGCAGTGAAACGGACGGCCTCTCTGGAAACACCATATATTTT. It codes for CASSETDGLSGNTIYF.

The CDR3 nucleotides are TGTGCCAGTAGTATAGTTTCCCCCGATCAGCCCCAGCATTTT. Translation gives CASSIVSPDQPQHF. The rearrangement joins TRBV19 to TRBJ1-5; D remains unclear. The germline V and J ends were trimmed by 1 base and 5 bases, with 9 bases remaining between them. The CDR3 is 14 residues long. Germline CDR1 is LNHDA and CDR2 is SQIVND (reference sequence).

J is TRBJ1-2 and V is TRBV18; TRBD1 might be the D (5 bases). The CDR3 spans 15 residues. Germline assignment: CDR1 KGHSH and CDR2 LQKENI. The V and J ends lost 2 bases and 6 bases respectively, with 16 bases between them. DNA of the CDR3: TGTGCCAGCTCACCAGTCGCGGGACCGGGCGATGGCTACACCTTC. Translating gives CASSPVAGPGDGYTF.

CDR3 loop: CASSLGTGRQPQHF. In DNA form, the CDR3 reads TGTGCCAGCAGCTTGGGGACAGGGCGGCAGCCCCAGCATTTT. The chain joins TRBV5-8 to TRBJ1-5, with TRBD1 matching over 8 bases. The J segment lost 7 bases and the V segment lost 0 bases, leaving 3 bases of the junction unmatched. This CDR3 is 14 amino acids long. CDR1 is SGHTS and CDR2 is YDEGEE in the germline V gene.

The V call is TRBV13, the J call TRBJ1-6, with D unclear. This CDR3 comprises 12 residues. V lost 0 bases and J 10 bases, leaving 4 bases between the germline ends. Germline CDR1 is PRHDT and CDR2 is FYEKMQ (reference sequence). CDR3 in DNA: TGTGCCAGCAGCTTAGGATCATCACCCCTCCACTTT. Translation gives CASSLGSSPLHF.

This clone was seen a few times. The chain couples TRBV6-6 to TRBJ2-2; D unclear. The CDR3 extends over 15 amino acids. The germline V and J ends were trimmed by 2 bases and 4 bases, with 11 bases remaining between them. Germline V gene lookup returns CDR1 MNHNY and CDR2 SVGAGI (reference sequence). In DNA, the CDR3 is TGTGCCAGCAGTTACATCGGGCCGCTCACCGGGGAGCTGTTTTTT. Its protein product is CASSYIGPLTGELFF.

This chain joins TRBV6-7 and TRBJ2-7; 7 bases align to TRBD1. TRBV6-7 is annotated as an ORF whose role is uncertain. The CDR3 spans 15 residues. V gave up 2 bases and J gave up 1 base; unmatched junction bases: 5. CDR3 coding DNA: TGTGCCAGCAGTTACGCTACAGGGGCATCCTACGAGCAGTACTTC. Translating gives CASSYATGASYEQYF.

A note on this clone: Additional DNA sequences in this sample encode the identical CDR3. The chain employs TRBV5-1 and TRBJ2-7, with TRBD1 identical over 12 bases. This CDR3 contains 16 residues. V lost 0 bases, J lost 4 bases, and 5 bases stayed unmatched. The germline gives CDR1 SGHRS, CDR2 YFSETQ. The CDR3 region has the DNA TGCGCCAGCAGCTTGGCCCCGGGACAGGGGGCATACGAGCAGTACTTC. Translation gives CASSLAPGQGAYEQYF.

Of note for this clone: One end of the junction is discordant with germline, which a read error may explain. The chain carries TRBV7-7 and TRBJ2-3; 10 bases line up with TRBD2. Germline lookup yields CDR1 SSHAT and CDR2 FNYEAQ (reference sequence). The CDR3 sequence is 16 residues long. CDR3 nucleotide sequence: TGTGCTAGCAGCCCCGGAGTAGCGGGGGGTGCAGATACGCAGTATTTT. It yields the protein CASSPGVAGGADTQYF. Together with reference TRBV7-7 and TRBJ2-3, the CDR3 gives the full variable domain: GAGVSQSPRYKVTKRGQDVTLRCDPISSHATLYWYQQALGQGPEFLTYFNYEAQPDKSGLPSDRFSAERPEGSISTLTIQRTEQRDSAMYRCASSPGVAGGADTQYFGPGTRLTVL.

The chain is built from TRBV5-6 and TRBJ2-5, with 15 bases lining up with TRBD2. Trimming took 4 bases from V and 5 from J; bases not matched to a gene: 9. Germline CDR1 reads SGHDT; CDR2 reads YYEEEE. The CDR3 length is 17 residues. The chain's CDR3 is CASSPGTSGGIGETQYF. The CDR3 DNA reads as TGTGCCAGCAGCCCCGGGACTAGCGGGGGGATTGGCGAGACCCAGTACTTC.

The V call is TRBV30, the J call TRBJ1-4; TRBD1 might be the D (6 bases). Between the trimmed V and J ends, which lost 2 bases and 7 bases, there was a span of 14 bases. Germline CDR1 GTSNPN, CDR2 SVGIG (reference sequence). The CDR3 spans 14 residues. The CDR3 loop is CAWSWNRAGEKLFF. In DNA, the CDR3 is TGTGCCTGGAGTTGGAACAGGGCGGGTGAAAAACTGTTTTTT. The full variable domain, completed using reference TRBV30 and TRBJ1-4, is SQTIHQWPATLVQPVGSPLSLECTVEGTSNPNLYWYRQAAGRGLQLLFYSVGIGQISSEVPQNLSASRPQDRQFILSSKKLLLSDSGFYLCAWSWNRAGEKLFFGSGTQLSVL.

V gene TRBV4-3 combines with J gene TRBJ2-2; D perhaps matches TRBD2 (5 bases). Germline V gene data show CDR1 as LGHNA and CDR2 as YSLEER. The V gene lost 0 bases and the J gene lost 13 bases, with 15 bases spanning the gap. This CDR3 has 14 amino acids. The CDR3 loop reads CASSQDPGSRGLFF. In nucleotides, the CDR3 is TGCGCCAGCAGCCAAGATCCGGGCAGCCGGGGGCTGTTTTTT.

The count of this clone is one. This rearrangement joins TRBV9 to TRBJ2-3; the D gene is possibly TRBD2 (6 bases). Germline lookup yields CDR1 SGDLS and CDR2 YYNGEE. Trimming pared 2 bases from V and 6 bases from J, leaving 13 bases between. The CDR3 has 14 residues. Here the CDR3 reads CASSVLGGMDTQYF. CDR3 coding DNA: TGTGCCAGCAGCGTTTTGGGGGGAATGGATACGCAGTATTTT.